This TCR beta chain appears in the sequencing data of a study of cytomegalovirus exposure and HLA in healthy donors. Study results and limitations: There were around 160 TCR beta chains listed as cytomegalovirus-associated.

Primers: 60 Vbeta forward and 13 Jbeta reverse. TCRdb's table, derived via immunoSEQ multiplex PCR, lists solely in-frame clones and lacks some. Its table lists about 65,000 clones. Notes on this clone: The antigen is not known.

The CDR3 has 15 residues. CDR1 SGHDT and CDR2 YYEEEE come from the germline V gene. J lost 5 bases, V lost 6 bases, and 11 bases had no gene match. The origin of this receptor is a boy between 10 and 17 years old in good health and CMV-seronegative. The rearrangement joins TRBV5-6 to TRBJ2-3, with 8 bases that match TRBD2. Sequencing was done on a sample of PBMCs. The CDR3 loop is CASTKPGLGEDTQYF. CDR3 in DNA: TGTGCCAGCACCAAGCCGGGACTAGGGGAAGATACGCAGTATTTT.